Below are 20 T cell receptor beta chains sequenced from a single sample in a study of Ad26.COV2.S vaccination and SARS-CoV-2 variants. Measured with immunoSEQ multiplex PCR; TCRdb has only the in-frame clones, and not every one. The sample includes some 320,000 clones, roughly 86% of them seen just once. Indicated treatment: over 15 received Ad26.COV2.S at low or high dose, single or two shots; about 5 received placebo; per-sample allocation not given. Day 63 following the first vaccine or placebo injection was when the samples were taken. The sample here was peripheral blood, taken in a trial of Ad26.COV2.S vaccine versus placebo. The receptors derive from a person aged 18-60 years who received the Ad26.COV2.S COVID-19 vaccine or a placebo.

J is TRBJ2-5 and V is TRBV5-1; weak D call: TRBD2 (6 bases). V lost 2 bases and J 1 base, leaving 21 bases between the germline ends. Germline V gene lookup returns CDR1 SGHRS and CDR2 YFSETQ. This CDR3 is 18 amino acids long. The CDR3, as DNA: TGCGCCAGCAGCTTATTCCCTAATCGCGGGGCCACCCAAGAGACCCAGTACTTC. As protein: CASSLFPNRGATQETQYF.

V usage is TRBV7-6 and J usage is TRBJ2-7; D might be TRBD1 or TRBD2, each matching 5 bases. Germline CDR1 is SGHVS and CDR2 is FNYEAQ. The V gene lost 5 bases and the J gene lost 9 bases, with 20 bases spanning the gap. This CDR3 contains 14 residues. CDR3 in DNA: TGTGCCAGCAGCCCATTGGGGGTTGCCCCGGCGCAGTACTTC. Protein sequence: CASSPLGVAPAQYF.

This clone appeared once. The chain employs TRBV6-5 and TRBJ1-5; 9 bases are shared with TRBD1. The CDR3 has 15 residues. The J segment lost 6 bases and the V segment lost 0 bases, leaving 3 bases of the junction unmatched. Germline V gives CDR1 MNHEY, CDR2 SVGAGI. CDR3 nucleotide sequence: TGTGCCAGCAGTTACTCAGGGACAGGGCGTCAGCCCCAGCATTTT. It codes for CASSYSGTGRQPQHF.

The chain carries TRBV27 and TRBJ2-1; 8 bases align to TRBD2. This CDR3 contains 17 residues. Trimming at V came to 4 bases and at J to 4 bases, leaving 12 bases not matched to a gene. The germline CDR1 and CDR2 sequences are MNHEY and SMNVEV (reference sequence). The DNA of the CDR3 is TGTGCCAGCAGTTCTAGGGTAGCGGGGAGAGGGTACAATGAGCAGTTCTTC. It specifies CASSSRVAGRGYNEQFF.

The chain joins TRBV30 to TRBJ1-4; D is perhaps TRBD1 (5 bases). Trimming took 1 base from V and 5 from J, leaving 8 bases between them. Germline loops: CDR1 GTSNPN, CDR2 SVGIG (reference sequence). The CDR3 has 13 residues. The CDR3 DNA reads TGTGCCTGGAGTGGACAGATAAATGAAAAACTGTTTTTT. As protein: CAWSGQINEKLFF.

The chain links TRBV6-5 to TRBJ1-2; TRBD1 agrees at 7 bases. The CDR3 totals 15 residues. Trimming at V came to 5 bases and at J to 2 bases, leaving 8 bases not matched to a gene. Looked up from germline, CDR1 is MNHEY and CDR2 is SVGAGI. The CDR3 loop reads CASSQNRGGNYGYTF. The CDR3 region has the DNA TGTGCCAGCAGTCAGAACAGGGGAGGCAACTATGGCTACACCTTC.

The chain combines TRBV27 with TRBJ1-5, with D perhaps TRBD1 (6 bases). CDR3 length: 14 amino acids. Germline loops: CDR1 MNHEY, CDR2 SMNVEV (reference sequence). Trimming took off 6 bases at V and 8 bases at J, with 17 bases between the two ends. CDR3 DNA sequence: TGTGCCAGCAGCATTGAGAGGGGGAGCAAGCCCCAGCATTTT. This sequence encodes CASSIERGSKPQHF.

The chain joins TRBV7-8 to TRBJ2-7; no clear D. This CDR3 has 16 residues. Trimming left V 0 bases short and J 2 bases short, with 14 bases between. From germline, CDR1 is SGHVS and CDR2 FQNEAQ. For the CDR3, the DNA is TGTGCCAGCAGCTTAGCCCCCAGGCGGACGGCCTACGAGCAGTACTTC. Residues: CASSLAPRRTAYEQYF.

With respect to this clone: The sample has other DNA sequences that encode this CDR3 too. CDR3 DNA sequence: TGTGCCAGCAGCTTCCGACAGGGTCCCTACGAGCAGTACTTC. Translated, it gives CASSFRQGPYEQYF. The chain has TRBV11-2 and TRBJ2-7; 7 bases map to TRBD1. V trimming: 3 bases; J trimming: 2 bases; junction bases outside the gene matches: 4. Germline V gives CDR1 SGHAT, CDR2 FQNNGV. The CDR3 totals 14 residues.

This CDR3 reads CASSLITGTEAFF. The CDR3 bases are TGTGCCAGCAGCTTAATAACTGGCACTGAAGCTTTCTTT. This chain links TRBV11-3 with TRBJ1-1; D unclear. There are 13 residues in the CDR3. CDR1 is SGHNT, CDR2 YENEEA, per germline. V was cut by 2 bases and J by 4 bases, with 8 bases left in between.

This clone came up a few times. Here the CDR3 DNA reads TGTGCCAGCAGCCCGGGTCGAGGATACTACGAGCAGTACTTC. This translates into CASSPGRGYYEQYF. The genes are TRBV7-2 and TRBJ2-7; D unclear. The CDR3 is 14 residues long. Trimming cost V 5 bases and J 3 bases, with 14 bases left between them. CDR1 is SGHTA and CDR2 is FQGNSA in the germline V gene.

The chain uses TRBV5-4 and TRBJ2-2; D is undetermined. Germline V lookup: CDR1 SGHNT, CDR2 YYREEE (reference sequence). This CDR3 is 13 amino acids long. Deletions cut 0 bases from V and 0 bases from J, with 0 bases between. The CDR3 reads CASSLANTGELFF. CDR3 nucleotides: TGTGCCAGCAGCTTGGCGAACACCGGGGAGCTGTTTTTT.

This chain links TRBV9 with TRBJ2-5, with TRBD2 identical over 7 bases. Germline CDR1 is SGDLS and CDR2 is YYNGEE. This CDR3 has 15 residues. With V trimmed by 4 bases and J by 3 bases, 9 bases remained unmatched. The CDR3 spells CASSHSGLAEETQYF. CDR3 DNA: TGTGCCAGCAGCCATAGTGGGCTAGCGGAAGAGACCCAGTACTTC.

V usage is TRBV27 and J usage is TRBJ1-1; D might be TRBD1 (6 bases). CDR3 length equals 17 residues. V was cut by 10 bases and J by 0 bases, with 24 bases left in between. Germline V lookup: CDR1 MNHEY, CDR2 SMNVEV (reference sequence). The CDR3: CATGEGQRRIVNTEAFF. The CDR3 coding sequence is TGTGCCACAGGGGAAGGACAGCGCCGGATTGTGAACACTGAAGCTTTCTTT.

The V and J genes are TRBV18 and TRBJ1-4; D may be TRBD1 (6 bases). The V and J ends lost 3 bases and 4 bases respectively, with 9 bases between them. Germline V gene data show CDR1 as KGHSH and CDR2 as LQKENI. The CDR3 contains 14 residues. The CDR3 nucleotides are TGTGCCAGCTCACCGTCAGGGGTTAATGAAAAACTGTTTTTT. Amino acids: CASSPSGVNEKLFF.

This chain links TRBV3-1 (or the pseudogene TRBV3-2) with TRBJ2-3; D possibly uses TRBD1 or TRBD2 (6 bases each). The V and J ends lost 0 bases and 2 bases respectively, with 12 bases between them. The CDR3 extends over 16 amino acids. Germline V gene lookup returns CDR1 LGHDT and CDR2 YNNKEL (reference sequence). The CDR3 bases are TGTGCCAGCAGCCAAGACGGGGGCGCGTCCACAGATACGCAGTATTTT. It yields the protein CASSQDGGASTDTQYF.

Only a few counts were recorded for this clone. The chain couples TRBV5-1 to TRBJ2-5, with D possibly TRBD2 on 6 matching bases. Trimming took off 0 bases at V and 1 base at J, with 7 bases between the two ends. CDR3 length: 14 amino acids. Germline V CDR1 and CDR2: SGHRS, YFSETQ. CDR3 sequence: CASSLGLGQETQYF. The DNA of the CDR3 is TGCGCCAGCAGCTTGGGACTAGGCCAAGAGACCCAGTACTTC.

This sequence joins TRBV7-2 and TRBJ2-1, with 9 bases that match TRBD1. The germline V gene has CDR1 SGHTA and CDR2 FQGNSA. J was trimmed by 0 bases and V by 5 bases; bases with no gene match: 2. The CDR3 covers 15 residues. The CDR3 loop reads CASSLDRGSYNEQFF. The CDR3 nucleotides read TGTGCCAGCAGCCTGGACAGGGGCTCCTACAATGAGCAGTTCTTC.

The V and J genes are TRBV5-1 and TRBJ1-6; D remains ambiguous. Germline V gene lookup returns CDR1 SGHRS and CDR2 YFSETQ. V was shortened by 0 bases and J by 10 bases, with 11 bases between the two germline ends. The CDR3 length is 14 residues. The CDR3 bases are TGCGCCAGCAGCTTGGGGGAGATAGGGTCACCCCTCCACTTT. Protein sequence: CASSLGEIGSPLHF.

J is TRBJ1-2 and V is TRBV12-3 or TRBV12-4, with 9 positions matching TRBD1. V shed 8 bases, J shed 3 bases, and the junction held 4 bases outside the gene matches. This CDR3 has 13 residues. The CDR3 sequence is CASGQGRDYGYTF. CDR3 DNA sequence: TGTGCCAGCGGACAGGGGAGGGACTATGGCTACACCTTC.